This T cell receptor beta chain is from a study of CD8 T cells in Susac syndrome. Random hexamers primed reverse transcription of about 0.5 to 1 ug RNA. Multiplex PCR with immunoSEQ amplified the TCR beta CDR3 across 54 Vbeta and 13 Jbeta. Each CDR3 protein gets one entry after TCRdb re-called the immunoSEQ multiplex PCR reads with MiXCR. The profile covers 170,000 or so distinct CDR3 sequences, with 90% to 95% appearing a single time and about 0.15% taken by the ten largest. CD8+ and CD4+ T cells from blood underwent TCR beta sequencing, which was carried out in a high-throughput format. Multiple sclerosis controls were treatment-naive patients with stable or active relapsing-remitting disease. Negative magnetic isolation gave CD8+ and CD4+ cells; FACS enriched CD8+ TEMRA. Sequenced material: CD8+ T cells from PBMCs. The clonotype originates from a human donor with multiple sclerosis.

The CDR3 region has the DNA TGTGCCAGTAGTATAGATCGGGTTGGGGGCTCTGGGGCCAACGTCCTGACTTTC. This translates into CASSIDRVGGSGANVLTF. The V call is TRBV19, the J call TRBJ2-6; D may match TRBD1 or TRBD2 (5 bases each). This CDR3 is built from 18 residues. Germline loops: CDR1 LNHDA, CDR2 SQIVND (reference sequence). V dropped 0 bases and J dropped 0 bases, with 12 bases sitting between them.